Presented here are 17 T cell receptor beta chains from one specimen sequenced in a study of blood T cell repertoires in COVID-19. Sequencing used immunoSEQ multiplex PCR; TCRdb keeps in-frame clones, though not all of them. The table records under 300,000 clones, around nine tenths of them present only once. Sequencing input: peripheral blood. The receptors were sampled from a woman in her 70s with active or convalescent COVID-19.

The rearrangement uses TRBV2 and TRBJ2-7, with D perhaps matching TRBD2 (6 bases). Germline CDR1 and CDR2: SNHLY and FYNNEI. V was cut by 5 bases and J by 6 bases, with 11 bases left in between. CDR3 length: 12 residues. As DNA, the CDR3 is TGTGCCAGCAGTTCCAGGAGGGTCGAGCAGTACTTC. This sequence encodes CASSSRRVEQYF.

This clone was counted once. The rearrangement joins TRBV27 to TRBJ2-7; 7 bases match TRBD1. The V and J ends lost 6 bases and 11 bases, in that order; junction bases with no gene match: 19. This CDR3 comprises 15 residues. The germline CDR1 and CDR2 sequences are MNHEY and SMNVEV (reference sequence). This CDR3 is CASSRSYWLAQGEYF. CDR3 DNA sequence: TGTGCCAGCAGCCGGAGTTACTGGCTGGCGCAGGGGGAGTACTTC.

V is TRBV7-9 and J is TRBJ2-1; 8 positions match TRBD1. The CDR3 consists of 16 residues. V gave up 5 bases and J gave up 6 bases; unmatched junction bases: 12. Germline assignment: CDR1 SEHNR and CDR2 FQNEAQ (reference sequence). CDR3 nucleotide sequence: TGTGCCAGCAGCCTACGGCTGACAGGGGCAGGCAATGAGCAGTTCTTC. Translated, it gives CASSLRLTGAGNEQFF. Together with reference TRBV7-9 and TRBJ2-1, the CDR3 gives the full variable domain: DTGVSQNPRHKITKRGQNVTFRCDPISEHNRLYWYRQTLGQGPEFLTYFQNEAQLEKSRLLSDRFSAERPKGSFSTLEIQRTEQGDSAMYLCASSLRLTGAGNEQFFGPGTRLTVL.

V and J are TRBV7-6 and TRBJ1-1, with 10 bases lining up with TRBD1. CDR3 size: 15 residues. Germline V gene lookup returns CDR1 SGHVS and CDR2 FNYEAQ. With 3 bases clipped from V and 4 bases from J, the junction kept 5 bases outside the gene matches. The CDR3 sequence: CASSLGQGRSTEAFF. The DNA of the CDR3 is TGTGCCAGCAGCTTGGGACAGGGGCGAAGCACTGAAGCTTTCTTT.

V gene TRBV7-8 combines with J gene TRBJ1-5; D ambiguous. V was trimmed by 5 bases and J by 0 bases, leaving 14 bases between them. The CDR3 is made up of 16 amino acids. The V gene's germline CDR1 is SGHVS and CDR2 FQNEAQ. The CDR3 loop is CASSHGGVYSNQPQHF. The CDR3 nucleotides read TGTGCCAGCAGCCACGGTGGAGTTTATAGCAATCAGCCCCAGCATTTT.

J is TRBJ2-3 and V is TRBV19, with 9 bases matching TRBD1. J lost 4 bases, V lost 9 bases, and 14 bases had no gene match. This CDR3 has 16 amino acids. Germline V lookup: CDR1 LNHDA, CDR2 SQIVND (reference sequence). The CDR3 DNA is TGTGCCAGCAAAATTACCGGGACAGGGCAAGCAGATACGCAGTATTTT. Translated: CASKITGTGQADTQYF.

The DNA of the CDR3 is TGTGCCAGTGGCTTACAGGGGGAAGGCACTGAAGCTTTCTTT. Protein: CASGLQGEGTEAFF. The rearrangement uses TRBV19 and TRBJ1-1; TRBD1 agrees at 8 bases. The V and J ends lost 8 bases and 4 bases, in that order; junction bases with no gene match: 9. The CDR3 runs 14 residues. Germline V gives CDR1 LNHDA, CDR2 SQIVND (reference sequence).

The J gene is TRBJ2-1, the V gene TRBV24-1; D perhaps matches TRBD2 (6 bases). V lost 7 bases and J lost 0, with 9 bases in between. The germline CDR1 and CDR2 sequences are KGHDR and SFDVKD. This CDR3 is 14 amino acids long. CDR3 in amino acids: CATRHGSSYNEQFF. CDR3 DNA sequence: TGTGCCACCAGGCACGGGAGCTCCTACAATGAGCAGTTCTTC.

This clone was counted between two and nine times. This chain links TRBV7-9 with TRBJ1-2; 8 bases agree with TRBD1. V dropped 10 bases and J dropped 0; count of bases not matched to a gene: 10. Germline V gene sequence: CDR1 SEHNR, CDR2 FQNEAQ (reference sequence). CDR3 length: 15 amino acids. CDR3 in DNA: TGTGCCACCGGGACAGGTCCCCCTACTAACTATGGCTACACCTTC. This codes for CATGTGPPTNYGYTF.

The chain couples TRBV27 to TRBJ2-7, with a weak D call TRBD2 (6 bases). The V gene's germline CDR1 is MNHEY and CDR2 SMNVEV (reference sequence). The CDR3 is made up of 14 amino acids. Trimming took off 2 bases at V and 7 bases at J, with 15 bases between the two ends. CDR3 residues: CASSLRQGGLEQYF. CDR3 sequence (DNA): TGTGCCAGCAGTTTAAGGCAGGGAGGCTTGGAGCAGTACTTC.

This clone was picked up a small number of times. V gene TRBV6-1 combines with J gene TRBJ1-1; D may be TRBD1 (5 bases). V was shortened by 3 bases and J by 2 bases, with 13 bases between the two germline ends. The CDR3 has 15 residues. The germline CDR1 and CDR2 sequences are MNHNS and SASEGT. The CDR3 bases are TGTGCCAGCAGTGAGTATAGGACACTAAACACTGAAGCTTTCTTT. This encodes CASSEYRTLNTEAFF.

The chain recombines TRBV12-5 with TRBJ1-1; TRBD1 is a possible D gene (6 bases). Germline loops: CDR1 LGHNT, CDR2 FRNRAP. Trimming took 5 bases from V and 1 from J, leaving 11 bases between them. The length of the CDR3 is 14 residues. The CDR3 here is CASGPGQRNTEAFF. CDR3 nucleotides: TGTGCTAGTGGTCCCGGACAGAGGAACACTGAAGCTTTCTTT.

This clone has only a few counts. The chain is built from TRBV14 and TRBJ1-6; no clear D gene. CDR3 length equals 16 residues. Trimming shortened V by 0 bases and J by 9 bases, and 15 bases separated the two germline ends. Germline V gene data show CDR1 as SGHDN and CDR2 as FVKESK. CDR3 amino acids: CASSQDSPKSGSPLHF. As DNA, the CDR3 is TGTGCCAGCAGCCAAGATAGCCCAAAGAGCGGTTCACCCCTCCACTTT. The full variable domain, in which reference TRBV14 and TRBJ1-6 provide the parts outside the CDR3, is EAGVTQFPSHSVIEKGQTVTLRCDPISGHDNLYWYRRVMGKEIKFLLHFVKESKQDESGMPNNRFLAERTGGTYSTLKVQPAELEDSGVYFCASSQDSPKSGSPLHFGNGTRLTVT.

The chain employs TRBV4-2 and TRBJ2-3, with TRBD1 as a possible D gene (6 bases). Germline-derived CDR1 and CDR2 are LGHNA and YNFKEQ. The CDR3 has 15 amino acids. V dropped 5 bases and J dropped 0 bases, with 12 bases sitting between them. The CDR3 coding sequence is TGTGCCAGCAGCTGGACAGACCAAAGCACAGATACGCAGTATTTT. It codes for CASSWTDQSTDTQYF.

CDR3: CASSGSGTEAFF. Written as DNA, the CDR3 is TGCGCCAGCTCAGGGTCTGGCACTGAAGCTTTCTTT. The rearrangement joins TRBV5-1 to TRBJ1-1; a possible D gene is TRBD1 (5 bases). CDR3 size: 12 residues. Germline lookup yields CDR1 SGHRS and CDR2 YFSETQ. Trimming shortened V by 7 bases and J by 4 bases, and 11 bases separated the two germline ends.

Comments on this clone: An end of the junction differs from the germline gene, which may be a read error. The chain links TRBV18 to TRBJ2-7, with TRBD1 matching over 7 bases. CDR3 length: 14 amino acids. Germline V gene sequence: CDR1 KGHSH, CDR2 LQKENI. CDR3 loop: CASSSPTGLYGQYF. Here the CDR3 DNA reads TGTGCCAGCTCATCCCCGACAGGGTTATACGGGCAGTACTTC.

This chain links TRBV5-1 with TRBJ2-3, with unresolved D. This CDR3 region has 15 residues. Germline lookup yields CDR1 SGHRS and CDR2 YFSETQ. Between the trimmed V and J ends, which lost 0 bases and 0 bases, there was a span of 8 bases. The CDR3 sequence: CASSLGTASTDTQYF. The DNA for the CDR3 is TGCGCCAGCAGCTTGGGCACTGCTAGCACAGATACGCAGTATTTT.